The T cell receptor (beta chain) under discussion was sequenced for a study of radiation and T cells in renal cell carcinoma. General study results and limits: From baseline, blood top tumor clonotypes peaked at 2 weeks post-radiation.

The CDR3 has 11 residues. The ends were cut back, 6 bases at V and 3 bases at J, with 5 bases in the middle. Germline V lookup: CDR1 MNHEY, CDR2 SVGAGI. Time point specified: blood 2 weeks post-SBRT. Treatment given: 15 Gy SBRT to primary tumor, nephrectomy 4 weeks later. Radiation-treated patients gave blood at baseline, week 2 and week 4. Clear cell pathology was present in this patient's renal cell carcinoma. A word on this clone: Its antigen is unidentified.

Sequencing used immunoSEQ multiplex PCR; TCRdb keeps in-frame clones, though not all of them. The data contain some 130,000 clones, roughly 77% of them singletons. This clonotype was obtained from a woman aged 55-75 years with renal cell carcinoma. The specimen was blood, collected from a patient whose treatment included radiotherapy and nephrectomy. V is TRBV6-5 and J is TRBJ1-2; D not resolved. The CDR3: CASRSDYGYTF. The CDR3 nucleotides read TGTGCCAGCAGGTCCGACTATGGCTACACCTTC.